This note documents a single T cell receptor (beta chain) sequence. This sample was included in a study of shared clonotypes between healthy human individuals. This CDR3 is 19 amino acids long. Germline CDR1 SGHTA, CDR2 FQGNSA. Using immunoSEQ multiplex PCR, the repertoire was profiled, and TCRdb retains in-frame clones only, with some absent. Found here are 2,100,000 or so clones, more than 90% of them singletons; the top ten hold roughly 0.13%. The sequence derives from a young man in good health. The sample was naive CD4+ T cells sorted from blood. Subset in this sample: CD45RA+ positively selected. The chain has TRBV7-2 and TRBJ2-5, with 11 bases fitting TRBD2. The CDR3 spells CAAGAWVLSGLAGQETQYF. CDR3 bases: TGTGCAGCGGGGGCTTGGGTCCTCTCCGGACTAGCGGGCCAAGAGACCCAGTACTTC.